This TCR beta chain was profiled in a study of T cells after yellow fever vaccination. In the study overall: SMART-Seq v4 Ultra Low Input prepared the low-cell-number fractions. Points from the study as a whole: Reappearance after the booster was observed for most primary-vaccination clones (roughly 97% CD4, just over 85% CD8).

This clonotype was observed at least ten times. Antigen specificity is unknown. The CDR3 consists of 15 residues. Per germline, CDR1 SGHRS and CDR2 YFSETQ. Trimming took 0 bases from V and 2 from J; bases not matched to a gene: 3. In TCRdb, the 5' RACE reads were re-called with MiXCR into one record per CDR3 protein. The sample lists 300,000 to 400,000 distinct CDR3 sequences; 7.5% to 9% were seen once. The chain employs TRBV5-1 and TRBJ1-2, with 8 bases that match TRBD1. The TCR was taken from a young man who received the YFV17D yellow fever vaccine. The sequencing used PBMCs, collected on the day of the first yellow fever vaccination. The CDR3 DNA follows: TGCGCCAGCAGCTTGGGGGGGACAGGCAACTATGGCTACACCTTC. Translated: CASSLGGTGNYGYTF.